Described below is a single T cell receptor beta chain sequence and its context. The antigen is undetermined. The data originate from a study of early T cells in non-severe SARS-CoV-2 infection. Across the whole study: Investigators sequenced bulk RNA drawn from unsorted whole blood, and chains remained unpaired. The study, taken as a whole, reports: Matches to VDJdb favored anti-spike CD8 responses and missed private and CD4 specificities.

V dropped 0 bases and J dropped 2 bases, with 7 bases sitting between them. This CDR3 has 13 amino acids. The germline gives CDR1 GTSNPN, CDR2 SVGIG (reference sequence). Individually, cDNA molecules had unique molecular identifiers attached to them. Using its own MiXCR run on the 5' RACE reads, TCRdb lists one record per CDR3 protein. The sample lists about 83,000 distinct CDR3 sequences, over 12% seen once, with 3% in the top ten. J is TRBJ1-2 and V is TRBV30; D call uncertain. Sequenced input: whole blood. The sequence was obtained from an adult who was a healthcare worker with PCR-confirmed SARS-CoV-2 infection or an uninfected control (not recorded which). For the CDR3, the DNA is TGTGCCTGGAGTGTAGAAGCAAACTATGGCTACACCTTC. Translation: CAWSVEANYGYTF. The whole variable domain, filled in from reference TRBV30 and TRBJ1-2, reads SQTIHQWPATLVQPVGSPLSLECTVEGTSNPNLYWYRQAAGRGLQLLFYSVGIGQISSEVPQNLSASRPQDRQFILSSKKLLLSDSGFYLCAWSVEANYGYTFGSGTRLTVV.